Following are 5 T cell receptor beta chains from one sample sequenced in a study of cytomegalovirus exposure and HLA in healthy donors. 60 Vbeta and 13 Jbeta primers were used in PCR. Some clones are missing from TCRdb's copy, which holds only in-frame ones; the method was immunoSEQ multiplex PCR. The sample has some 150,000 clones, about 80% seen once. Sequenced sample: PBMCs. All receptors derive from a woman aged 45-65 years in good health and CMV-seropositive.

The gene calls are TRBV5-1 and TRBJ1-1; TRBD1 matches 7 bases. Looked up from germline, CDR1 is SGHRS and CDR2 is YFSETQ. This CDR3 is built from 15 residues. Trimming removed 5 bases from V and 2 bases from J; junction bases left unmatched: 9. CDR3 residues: CASRPTGTDNTEAFF. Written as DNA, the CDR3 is TGCGCCAGCAGACCTACCGGGACAGATAACACTGAAGCTTTCTTT.

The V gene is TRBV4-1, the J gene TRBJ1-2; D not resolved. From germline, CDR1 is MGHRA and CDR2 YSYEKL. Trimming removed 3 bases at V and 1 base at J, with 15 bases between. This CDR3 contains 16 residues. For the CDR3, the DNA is TGCGCCAGCAGCCAGGCGAGACAAGAAATTAACTATGGCTACACCTTC. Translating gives CASSQARQEINYGYTF.

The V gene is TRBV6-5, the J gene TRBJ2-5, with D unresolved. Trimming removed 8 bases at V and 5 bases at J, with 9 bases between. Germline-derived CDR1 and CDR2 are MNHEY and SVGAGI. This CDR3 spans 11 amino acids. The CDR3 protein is CASFGQETQYF. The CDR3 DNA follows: TGTGCCAGCTTTGGGCAGGAGACCCAGTACTTC.

The CDR3, as DNA: TGTGCCAGCAACCTCGGGCAAGGAGGCACTGAAGCTTTCTTT. Its protein is CASNLGQGGTEAFF. The V and J genes are TRBV5-8 and TRBJ1-1; D is unclear. With 6 bases removed from V and 4 bases from J, the gap between germline ends came to 16 bases. The CDR3 spans 14 residues. CDR1 and CDR2 (germline): SGHTS, YDEGEE.

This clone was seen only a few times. CDR3: CASSEASGDGSPLHF. Here the CDR3 DNA reads TGCGCCAGCAGTGAGGCCTCCGGGGATGGTTCACCCCTCCACTTT. The V gene is TRBV10-1, the J gene TRBJ1-6, with unresolved D. V lost 2 bases to trimming and J lost 9 bases, with 14 bases between them. The germline CDR1 and CDR2 sequences are WNHNN and SYGVQD (reference sequence). This CDR3 contains 15 residues.